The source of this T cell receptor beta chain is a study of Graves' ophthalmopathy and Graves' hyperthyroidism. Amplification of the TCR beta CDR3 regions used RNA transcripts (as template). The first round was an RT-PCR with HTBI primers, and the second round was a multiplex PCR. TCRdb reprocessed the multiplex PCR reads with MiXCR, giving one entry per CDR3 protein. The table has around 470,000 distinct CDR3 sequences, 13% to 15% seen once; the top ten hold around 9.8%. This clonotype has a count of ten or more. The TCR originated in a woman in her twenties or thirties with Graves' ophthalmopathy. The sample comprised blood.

In DNA form, the CDR3 reads TGTGCCAGCAGTGTGGGCGGGAGGGGAGAGACCCAGTACTTC. It specifies CASSVGGRGETQYF. This chain joins TRBV6-1 and TRBJ2-5, with TRBD2 matching 9 bases. Germline CDR1 reads MNHNS; CDR2 reads SASEGT. V gave up 4 bases and J gave up 4 bases; unmatched junction bases: 4. The CDR3 contains 14 residues.